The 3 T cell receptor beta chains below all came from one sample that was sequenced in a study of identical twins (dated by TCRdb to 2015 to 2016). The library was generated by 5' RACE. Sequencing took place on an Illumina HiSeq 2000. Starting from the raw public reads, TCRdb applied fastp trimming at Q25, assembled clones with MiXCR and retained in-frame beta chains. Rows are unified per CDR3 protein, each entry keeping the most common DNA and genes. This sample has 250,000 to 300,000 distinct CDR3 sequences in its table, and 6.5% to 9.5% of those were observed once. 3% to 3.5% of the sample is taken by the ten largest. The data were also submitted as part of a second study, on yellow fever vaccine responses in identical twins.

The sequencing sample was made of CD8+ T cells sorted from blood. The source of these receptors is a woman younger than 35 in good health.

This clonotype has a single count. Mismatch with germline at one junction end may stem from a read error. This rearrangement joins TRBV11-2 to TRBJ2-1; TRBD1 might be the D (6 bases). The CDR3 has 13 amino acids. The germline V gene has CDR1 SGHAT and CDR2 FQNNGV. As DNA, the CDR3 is TGTGCCAGCAGCTACGAACAGGGTAATGAGCAGTCCTTC. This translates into CASSYEQGNEQSF.

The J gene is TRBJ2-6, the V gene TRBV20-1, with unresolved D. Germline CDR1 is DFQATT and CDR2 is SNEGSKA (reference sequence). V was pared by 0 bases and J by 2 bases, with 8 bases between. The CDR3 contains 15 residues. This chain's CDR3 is CSAREGGAGANVLTF. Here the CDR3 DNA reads TGCAGTGCTAGAGAAGGTGGGGCTGGGGCCAACGTCCTGACTTTC.

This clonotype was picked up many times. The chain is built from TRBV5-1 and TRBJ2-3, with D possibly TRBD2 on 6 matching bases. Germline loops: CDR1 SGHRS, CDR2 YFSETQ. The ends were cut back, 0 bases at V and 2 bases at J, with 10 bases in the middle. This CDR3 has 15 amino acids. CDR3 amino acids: CASSLAAGTTDTQYF. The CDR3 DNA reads TGCGCCAGCAGCTTGGCGGCGGGAACCACAGATACGCAGTATTTT.